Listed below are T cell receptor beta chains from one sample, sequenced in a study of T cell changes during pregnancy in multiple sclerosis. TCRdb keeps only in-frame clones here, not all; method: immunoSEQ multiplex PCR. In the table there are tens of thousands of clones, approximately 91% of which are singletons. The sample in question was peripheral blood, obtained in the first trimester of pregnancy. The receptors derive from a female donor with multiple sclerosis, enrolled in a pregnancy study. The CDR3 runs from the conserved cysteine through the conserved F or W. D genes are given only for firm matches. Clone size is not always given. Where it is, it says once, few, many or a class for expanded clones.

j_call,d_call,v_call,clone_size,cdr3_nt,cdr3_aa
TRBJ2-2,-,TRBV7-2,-,TGTGCCAGCAGTTTCACAGGGATCCCCGGGGAGCTGTTTTTT,CASSFTGIPGELFF
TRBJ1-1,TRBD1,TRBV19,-,TGTGCCAGTAGTGATCGTGGGGCAGGGGGGAACACTGAAGCTTTCTTT,CASSDRGAGGNTEAFF
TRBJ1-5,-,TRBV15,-,TGTGCCACCAGCAGAGACGGGCAGGGAATTGATCAGCCCCAGCATTTT,CATSRDGQGIDQPQHF
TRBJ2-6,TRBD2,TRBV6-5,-,TGTGCCAGCAGACGCGCGGGAGGGGGGGCCAACGTCCTGACTTTC,CASRRAGGGANVLTF
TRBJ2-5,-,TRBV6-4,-,TGTGCCAGCACGGCTAGCTCTCATCGAGAGACCCAGTACTTC,CASTASSHRETQYF
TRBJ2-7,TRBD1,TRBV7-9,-,TGTGCCAGCAGCTTACCCCCCCGGGACAGGGTCCACGAGCAGTACTTC,CASSLPPRDRVHEQYF
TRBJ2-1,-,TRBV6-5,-,TGTGCCAGCAGAAGACAGAATGAGCAGTTCTTC,CASRRQNEQFF
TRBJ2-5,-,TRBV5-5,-,TGTGCCAGCAGCTTGGTTCAGGGTTTTCGGACCCAGTACTTC,CASSLVQGFRTQYF
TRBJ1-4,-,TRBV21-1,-,TGTGCCAGCAGCGACCGGGAGGAAAAACTGTTTTTT,CASSDREEKLFF
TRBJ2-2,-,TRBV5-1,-,TGCGCCAGCAGCTTGTGGAGGGACCTTAACACCGGGGAGCTGTTTTTT,CASSLWRDLNTGELFF
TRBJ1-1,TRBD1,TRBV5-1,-,TGCGCCAGCAGCTCCCAGCCAACAGGGGACACTGAAGCTTTCTTT,CASSSQPTGDTEAFF
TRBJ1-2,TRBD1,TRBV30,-,TGTGCCTGGAGTACAGGGGACGGCTACACCTTC,CAWSTGDGYTF
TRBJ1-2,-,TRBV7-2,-,TGTGCCAGCAGCCCCCGCCGGGACAATGGCTACACCTTC,CASSPRRDNGYTF
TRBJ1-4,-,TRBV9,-,TGTGCCAGCAGCCCGGACAGTCGGGGTGTGGAAAAACTGTTTTTT,CASSPDSRGVEKLFF
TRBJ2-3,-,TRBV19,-,TGTGCCAGTAACTCTCTCACAGATACGCAGTATTTT,CASNSLTDTQYF
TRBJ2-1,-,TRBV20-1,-,TGCACCCCGTTGAATGAGCAGTTCTTC,CTPLNEQFF
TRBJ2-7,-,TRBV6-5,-,TGTGCCAGCAGTCGTATTGGCGGGGCCGGGGAGCAGTACTTC,CASSRIGGAGEQYF
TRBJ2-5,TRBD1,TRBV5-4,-,TGTGCCAGCAGCCGAAGACAGGGAAGAGTCGAGACCCAGTACTTC,CASSRRQGRVETQYF
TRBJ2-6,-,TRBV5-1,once,TGCGCCAGCAGCTCAAACCCACAGGTCCCCCGTTCTGGGGCCAACGTCCTGACTTTC,CASSSNPQVPRSGANVLTF
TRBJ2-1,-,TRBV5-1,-,TGCGCCAGCAGCTCCTCAATAGCTTACACCAATGAGCAGTTCTTC,CASSSSIAYTNEQFF
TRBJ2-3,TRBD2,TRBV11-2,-,TGTGCCAGCAGCGCGGGACTAGCGGGAGATACGCAGTATTTT,CASSAGLAGDTQYF
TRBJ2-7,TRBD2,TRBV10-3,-,TGTGCCATCGGGCCGGGACTAGGGGAAAGAGCCTACGAGCAGTACTTC,CAIGPGLGERAYEQYF
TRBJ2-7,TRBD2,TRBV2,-,TGTGCCAGCAGAATACTAGCGGGACCCTACGAGCAGTACTTC,CASRILAGPYEQYF
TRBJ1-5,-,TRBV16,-,TGTGCCAGCAGCCAATCTTGGGCCAATCAGCCCCAGCATTTT,CASSQSWANQPQHF
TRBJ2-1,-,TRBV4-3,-,TGCGCCAGCAGCCAAGCTATGAGGGCCAGGGGCAATGAGCAGTTCTTC,CASSQAMRARGNEQFF
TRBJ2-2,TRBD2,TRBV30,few,TGTGCCTGCCAGACTAGCGAGGCCGGGGAGCTGTTTTTT,CACQTSEAGELFF
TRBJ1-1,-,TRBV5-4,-,TGTGCCAGCAGCTTGATAGGGAGGGGAGGAATGAACACTGAAGCTTTCTTT,CASSLIGRGGMNTEAFF
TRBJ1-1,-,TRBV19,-,TGTGCCAGTAGTATTGGTCAGACTAACACTGAAGCTTTCTTT,CASSIGQTNTEAFF
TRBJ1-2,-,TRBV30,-,TGTGCCTGGAGTAGCGGTCCTGGCTACACCTTC,CAWSSGPGYTF
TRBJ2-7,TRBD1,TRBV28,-,TGTGCCAGCAGTTCCCCTGGGACAGGGGGCATGTACGAGCAGTACTTC,CASSSPGTGGMYEQYF
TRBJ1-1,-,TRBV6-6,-,TGTGCCAGCAGTCCTCTGAACACTGAAGCTTTCTTT,CASSPLNTEAFF
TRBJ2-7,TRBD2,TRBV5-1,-,TGCGCCAGCAGCTTAACTAGCGGCTCCTACGAGCAGTACTTC,CASSLTSGSYEQYF
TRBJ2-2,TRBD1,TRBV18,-,TGTGCCAGCTCACCCCCACAGGGGGGTTACACCGGGGAGCTGTTTTTT,CASSPPQGGYTGELFF
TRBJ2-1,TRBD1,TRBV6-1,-,TGTGCCAGCAGTGAACGCTCAGGGGGCCCCTACAATGAGCAGTTCTTC,CASSERSGGPYNEQFF
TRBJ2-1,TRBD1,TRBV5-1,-,TGCGCCAGCAGCTTGACGACAGGGACCCACAATGAGCAGTTCTTC,CASSLTTGTHNEQFF
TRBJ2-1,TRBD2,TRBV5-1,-,TGCGCCAGCAGCCTCCTTTCGGTCTTTAGCGGGAGGGCCGAGGAGCAGTTCTTC,CASSLLSVFSGRAEEQFF
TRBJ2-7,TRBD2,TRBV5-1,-,TGCGCCAGCAGCAAGGGGACTAGCGGGAGGTCTTCGCCCGAGCAGTACTTC,CASSKGTSGRSSPEQYF
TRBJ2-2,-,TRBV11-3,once,TGTGCCAGCACCCCTTCCCGTACAACCGGGGAGCTGTTTTTT,CASTPSRTTGELFF
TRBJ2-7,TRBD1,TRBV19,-,TGTGCCAGTAGTATGGGGGACAGAACCTACGAGCAGTACTTC,CASSMGDRTYEQYF
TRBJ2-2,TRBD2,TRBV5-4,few,TGTGCCAGCAGGAGGGGGCTAGCGGGAGGAAACACCGGGGAGCTGTTTTTT,CASRRGLAGGNTGELFF
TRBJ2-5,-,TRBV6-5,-,TGTGCCAGCAGCAAATCAGGGGTTTTGGGAGAGACCCAGTACTTC,CASSKSGVLGETQYF
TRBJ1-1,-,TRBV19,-,TGTGCCAGTATCTCGGGAGCGGAAGCTTTCTTT,CASISGAEAFF